These 9 T cell receptor beta chains came from one sample sequenced in a study of T cells after posttransplantation cyclophosphamide. Cyclophosphamide on days +3 and +4 followed busulfan-fludarabine conditioning and a marrow graft. Using immunoSEQ multiplex PCR, the repertoire was profiled, and TCRdb retains in-frame clones only, with some absent. Here the sample spans about 20,000 clones, about 90% being singletons. The material sequenced was PBMCs, taken after allogeneic stem cell transplant with posttransplant cyclophosphamide. These receptors came from a female patient in her forties or fifties who received an allogeneic stem cell transplant from a related donor, was CMV-positive, and had no GVHD. Some T cells could come from the graft donor.

Notes on this clone: Additional DNA sequences in this sample encode the identical CDR3. This chain uses TRBV6-1 with TRBJ2-7, with a possible D match to TRBD2 (5 bases). This CDR3 has 15 residues. V dropped 6 bases and J dropped 7 bases, with 22 bases sitting between them. CDR1 MNHNS and CDR2 SASEGT come from the germline V gene. The CDR3 DNA reads as TGTGCCAGCAGGACCAGGCCGCCGGGGAGTGGAGAGCAGTACTTC. It is translated as CASRTRPPGSGEQYF.

This chain links TRBV5-1 with TRBJ1-2, with D tentatively TRBD1 (5 bases). The CDR3 consists of 17 residues. V lost 0 bases, J lost 4 bases, and 19 bases lay in between. Germline values: CDR1 SGHRS, CDR2 YFSETQ. DNA of the CDR3: TGCGCCAGCAGCTTGGTACCCATAATCGGGGGGGGCTATGGCTACACCTTC. Protein product: CASSLVPIIGGGYGYTF.

The rearrangement links TRBV28 to TRBJ1-1; D is unresolved. Germline V lookup: CDR1 MDHEN, CDR2 SYDVKM. The CDR3 totals 12 residues. The V gene lost 6 bases and the J gene lost 4 bases, with 9 bases spanning the gap. The CDR3 DNA reads TGTGCCAGCAGGTGGCGCGGCACTGAAGCTTTCTTT. Translation gives CASRWRGTEAFF.

CDR3 coding DNA: TGTGCCAGCCAACCCACGACGGGGGGCCCCTACAATGAGCAGTTCTTC. This codes for CASQPTTGGPYNEQFF. The rearrangement uses TRBV5-4 and TRBJ2-1; D is possibly TRBD2 (7 bases). Trimming removed 7 bases from V and 2 bases from J, with 19 bases in between. CDR1 is SGHNT, CDR2 YYREEE, per germline (reference sequence). The CDR3 consists of 16 residues.

The gene calls are TRBV29-1 and TRBJ2-2, with D possibly being TRBD1 (6 bases). The V gene lost 6 bases and the J gene lost 5 bases, with 7 bases spanning the gap. Germline V gene lookup returns CDR1 SQVTM and CDR2 ANQGSEA. The CDR3 has 11 residues. Written as DNA, the CDR3 is TGCAGCGTCGGACAGACCGGGGAGCTGTTTTTT. It specifies CSVGQTGELFF.

The chain is built from TRBV19 and TRBJ2-2, with TRBD2 matching 8 bases. Per germline, CDR1 LNHDA and CDR2 SQIVND (reference sequence). The CDR3 is made up of 15 amino acids. After removal of 7 bases from V and 4 bases from J, the junction contained 8 bases not matched to a gene. CDR3 amino acids: CASTPAGGGTGELFF. The CDR3 region has the DNA TGTGCCAGTACCCCTGCCGGGGGGGGCACCGGGGAGCTGTTTTTT.

The genes are TRBV7-8 and TRBJ1-3, with D perhaps TRBD1 (6 bases). There are 16 residues in the CDR3. Germline CDR1 reads SGHVS; CDR2 reads FQNEAQ. The V end was cut by 5 bases, the J end by 4 bases, with 18 bases between. CDR3 amino acids: CASSAVVRTEGNTIYF. Here the CDR3 DNA reads TGTGCCAGCAGCGCCGTCGTAAGGACAGAGGGAAACACCATATATTTT.

J is TRBJ1-2 and V is TRBV4-2; TRBD1 matches at 8 bases. Germline V lookup: CDR1 LGHNA, CDR2 YNFKEQ. The CDR3 loop spans 15 amino acids. After removal of 1 base from V and 5 bases from J, the junction contained 6 bases not matched to a gene. The CDR3 DNA reads TGTGCCAGCAGCCAAGTCGGGACAGGCTCATATGGCTACACCTTC. Translation: CASSQVGTGSYGYTF.

The J gene is TRBJ2-1, the V gene TRBV5-1; 14 bases match TRBD2. V gave up 4 bases and J gave up 7 bases; unmatched junction bases: 7. Germline CDR1 is SGHRS and CDR2 is YFSETQ. The CDR3 runs to 16 residues. The CDR3 DNA sequence: TGCGCCAGCAGCACGGGGACTAGCGGGAGCGGAAATGAGCAGTTCTTC. Its protein is CASSTGTSGSGNEQFF.